Following are 10 T cell receptor beta chains from one sample sequenced in a study of regulatory T cells in long-lasting Graves disease. iRepertoire HTBI primers and Arm-PCR of CDR3 regions built TCR beta libraries. TCRdb analysed the multiplex PCR reads with MiXCR anew, one entry per CDR3 protein. The sample consists of 450,000 or so distinct CDR3 sequences, around a fifth of them appearing once. Time point defined: persistent/refractory GD, antithyroid drugs over 5 years with positive TRAb. Extracted PBMC RNA gave rise to the TCR library. The sample here was peripheral blood mononuclear cells (PBMCs), taken when the disease was refractory, from a patient treated with antithyroid drugs. These TCRs come from a female donor with Graves disease.

This sequence joins TRBV18 and TRBJ1-4, with D possibly being TRBD1 (6 bases). The CDR3 extends over 16 amino acids. CDR1 and CDR2 from the germline V gene are KGHSH and LQKENI. Trimming took off 3 bases at V and 0 bases at J, with 11 bases between the two ends. CDR3 nucleotides: TGTGCCAGCTCACCCCAGGACAGTGCAACTAATGAAAAACTGTTTTTT. The encoded protein is CASSPQDSATNEKLFF.

The table lists this clonotype with a few counts. CDR3 residues: CSAIDPPGYEQYF. The CDR3 bases are TGCAGTGCTATCGACCCACCGGGCTACGAGCAGTACTTC. The chain recombines TRBV20-1 with TRBJ2-7, with D uncertain. The CDR3 is 13 residues long. Germline CDR1 and CDR2: DFQATT and SNEGSKA (reference sequence). The V gene lost 4 bases and the J gene lost 3 bases, with 13 bases spanning the gap.

Ten or more counts support this clonotype. This chain connects TRBV28 to TRBJ2-5; no firm D call. The CDR3 sequence is 12 residues long. Per the germline V gene, CDR1 is MDHEN and CDR2 is SYDVKM. With 3 bases removed from V and 4 bases from J, the gap between germline ends came to 6 bases. Written as DNA, the CDR3 is TGTGCCAGCAGTTTGGCACCAGAGACCCAGTACTTC. Translating gives CASSLAPETQYF.

The V and J genes are TRBV7-2 and TRBJ1-3; TRBD1 aligns across 9 bases. The CDR3 spans 18 residues. V dropped 1 base and J dropped 2; count of bases not matched to a gene: 9. Germline V CDR1 and CDR2: SGHTA, FQGNSA. In DNA form, the CDR3 reads TGTGCCAGCAGCTTAGGACAGGGACAGGGACCCGCTGGAAACACCATATATTTT. This codes for CASSLGQGQGPAGNTIYF.

In its sample, this clonotype was seen many times. The chain employs TRBV6-2 or TRBV6-3 and TRBJ2-2; D call uncertain. Germline V gene lookup returns CDR1 MNHEY and CDR2 SVGEGT. This CDR3 spans 15 amino acids. Trimming stripped 0 bases from V and 4 bases from J, with 9 bases between. CDR3 sequence reads: CASSYSPGVTGELFF. For the CDR3, the DNA is TGTGCCAGCAGTTACTCGCCTGGGGTCACCGGGGAGCTGTTTTTT.

This chain uses TRBV5-6 with TRBJ1-4; TRBD1 aligns across 7 bases. CDR3 length: 16 amino acids. Germline V gene lookup returns CDR1 SGHDT and CDR2 YYEEEE. J lost 3 bases, V lost 7 bases, and 12 bases had no gene match. CDR3 residues: CASRLVTGQPNEKLFF. The DNA of the CDR3 is TGTGCCAGCCGACTTGTAACGGGACAGCCTAATGAAAAACTGTTTTTT.

The sample holds a few counts of this clonotype. The rearrangement uses TRBV7-9 and TRBJ2-5, with D tentatively TRBD2 (6 bases). CDR1 and CDR2 from the germline V gene are SEHNR and FQNEAQ (reference sequence). V was clipped by 7 bases and J by 5 bases, with 14 bases between them. The CDR3 covers 13 residues. The CDR3 sequence: CASKLAASETQYF. For the CDR3, the DNA is TGTGCCAGCAAATTAGCGGCATCGGAGACCCAGTACTTC.

V gene TRBV9 combines with J gene TRBJ2-3, with D possibly being TRBD2 (6 bases). V lost 4 bases and J 2 bases, leaving 11 bases between the germline ends. CDR1 SGDLS and CDR2 YYNGEE come from the germline V gene. This CDR3 comprises 14 residues. Here the CDR3 reads CASSLRDFTDTQYF. The CDR3 DNA is TGTGCCAGCAGCCTAAGGGACTTCACAGATACGCAGTATTTT.

This clonotype was observed at least ten times. This chain links TRBV6-5 with TRBJ2-7; 9 bases are shared with TRBD2. V lost 4 bases, J lost 7 bases, and 14 bases stayed unmatched. Germline V gene sequence: CDR1 MNHEY, CDR2 SVGAGI. The CDR3 totals 16 residues. The CDR3 DNA follows: TGTGCCAGCAGTTCACCGATTAGCGGGAGTTCAAGTGAGCAGTACTTC. Protein: CASSSPISGSSSEQYF.

This clonotype showed up many times. The gene calls are TRBV29-1 and TRBJ1-1, with D possibly TRBD1 on 6 matching bases. CDR1 and CDR2 from the germline V gene are SQVTM and ANQGSEA. The CDR3 has 11 amino acids. V lost 6 bases to trimming and J lost 5 bases, with 10 bases between them. This chain's CDR3 is CSVFTGTEAFF. CDR3 in DNA: TGCAGCGTCTTTACAGGGACTGAAGCTTTCTTT.